The present T cell receptor beta chain was sequenced within a study of cytomegalovirus exposure and HLA in healthy donors. Study outcomes and limitations: Researchers reportedly found TCR beta sequences accurately predicted most subjects' HLA-A and HLA-B alleles. Clonal expansion was found to be greater in HLA-associated TCR beta chains than in equally common others in a later analysis. In a later analysis, donors in an Asian-associated ancestry cluster reportedly had fewer N-insertions in productive TCRs than the cohort mean. In an earlier analysis, most TCR beta V segments were productive about 87% or about 30% of the time.

With respect to this clone: The antigen remains unidentified.

PCR was performed using 60 Vbeta and 13 Jbeta primers. The protocol was immunoSEQ multiplex PCR, while the TCRdb copy is restricted to in-frame clones and leaves out a portion. The repertoire includes roughly 150,000 clones, 75% to 80% of them detected once, and about 0.66% sits in the top ten. The V gene end was trimmed by 6 bases and the J gene end by 5 bases; junction bases not matched to a gene: 9. The CDR3 contains 15 residues. The germline V gene encodes CDR1 MNHNY and CDR2 SVGAGI (reference sequence). Specimen: PBMCs. The genes are TRBV6-6 and TRBJ2-2; TRBD1 matches 7 bases. The TCR comes from a male donor in good health and CMV-seronegative. Written as DNA, the CDR3 is TGTGCCAGCAGCTCCGACAGGGTTGGGACCGGGGAGCTGTTTTTT. This sequence encodes CASSSDRVGTGELFF.